This T cell receptor beta chain comes out of a study of T cells expressing NK-cell markers. Study details: The TCR beta repertoires originated in sorted CD3+CD56+NKG2C+, CD3+CD56+NKG2C- and CD3+CD56-NKG2C+ T cells.

From germline, CDR1 is LNHDA and CDR2 SQIVND (reference sequence). The CDR3 totals 13 residues. General study results and limits: The study left the HCMV specificity of expanded NKG2C+ T cell clones unresolved.

A note on this clonotype: Its antigen is not known.

TCRdb reprocessed the 5' RACE reads and keeps a single row for each CDR3 protein, giving no DNA. In total, the table holds about 410,000 distinct CDR3 sequences. The material sequenced was blood T cells: a sorted CD56 or NKG2C T cell subset, CD4+ or CD8+ T cells, or bulk PBMC T cells (not recorded which). The receptor comes from a woman aged 45-65 years in good health. V and J are TRBV19 and TRBJ1-1. The CDR3 is CASSKSGSTEAFF.